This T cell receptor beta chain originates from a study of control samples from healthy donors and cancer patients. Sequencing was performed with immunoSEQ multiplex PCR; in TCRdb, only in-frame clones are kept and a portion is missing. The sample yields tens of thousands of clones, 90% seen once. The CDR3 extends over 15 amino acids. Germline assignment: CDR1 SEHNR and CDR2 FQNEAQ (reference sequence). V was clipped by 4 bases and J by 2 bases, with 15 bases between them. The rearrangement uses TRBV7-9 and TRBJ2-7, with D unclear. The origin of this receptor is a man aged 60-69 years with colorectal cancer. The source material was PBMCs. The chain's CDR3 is CASSSSLGSPYEQYF. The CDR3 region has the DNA TGTGCCAGCAGCTCGTCGTTGGGCAGTCCCTACGAGCAGTACTTC.